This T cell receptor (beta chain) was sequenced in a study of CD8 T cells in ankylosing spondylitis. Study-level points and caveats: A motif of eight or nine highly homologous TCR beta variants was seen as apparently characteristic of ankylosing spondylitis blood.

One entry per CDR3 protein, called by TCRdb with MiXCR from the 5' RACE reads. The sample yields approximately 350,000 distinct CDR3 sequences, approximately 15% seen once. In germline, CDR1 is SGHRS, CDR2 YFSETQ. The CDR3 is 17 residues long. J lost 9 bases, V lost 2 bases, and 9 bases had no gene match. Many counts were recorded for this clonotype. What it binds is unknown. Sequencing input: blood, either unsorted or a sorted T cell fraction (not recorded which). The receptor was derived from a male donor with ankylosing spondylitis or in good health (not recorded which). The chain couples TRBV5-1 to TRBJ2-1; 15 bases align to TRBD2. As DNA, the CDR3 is TGCGCCAGCAGCTTTGGGGGACTAGCGGGAGGAAGCACTGAGCAGTTCTTC. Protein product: CASSFGGLAGGSTEQFF.